This T cell receptor beta chain was sequenced during a study of regulatory T cells in long-lasting Graves disease. In the study overall: Disease was considered persistent Graves' disease after over 5 years of antithyroid drugs (with positive TSH receptor antibodies). Study results and limitations: There was favoring of TRBV28, TRBJ1-2 and TRBJ2-5 in persistent disease. Lower TCR diversity was seen in persistent Graves' patients than in newly diagnosed ones.

Sequencing libraries for TCR beta were prepared with iRepertoire HTBI primers and Arm-PCR of CDR3 regions. Each CDR3 protein is one row after TCRdb ran MiXCR on the multiplex PCR reads. The table includes around 430,000 distinct CDR3 sequences, approximately 23% detected once. Germline assignment: CDR1 MNHEY and CDR2 SMNVEV (reference sequence). V was cut by 2 bases and J by 6 bases, with 14 bases left in between. The CDR3 loop spans 14 amino acids. This clonotype has ten or more counts. Its antigen is currently unknown. The time point is: persistent/refractory GD, antithyroid drugs over 5 years with positive TRAb. There was RNA extracted from PBMCs, and the TCR library was made from it. American Thyroid Association guidelines defined Graves' disease diagnosis.

V and J are TRBV27 and TRBJ2-7; possibly TRBD1 for D (6 bases). Sequenced here: peripheral blood mononuclear cells (PBMCs), sampled when the disease was refractory, from a patient treated with antithyroid drugs. This receptor was taken from a female donor with Graves disease. The CDR3, as DNA: TGTGCCAGCAGTTTAGCCACTACAGGGTTCGAGCAGTACTTC. This translates into CASSLATTGFEQYF.